Following are 17 T cell receptor beta chains from one sample sequenced in a study of T cells in localized non-small cell lung cancer. Here immunoSEQ multiplex PCR was the method, and the copy in TCRdb shows in-frame clones only, minus some. The data contain approximately 35,000 clones, about 91% of them singletons. The sequenced sample was PBMCs, obtained before any cancer treatment. The receptors were sampled from a man aged 40-75 years with stage II lung adenocarcinoma.

This chain joins TRBV6-1 and TRBJ2-3, with 7 nucleotides matching TRBD1. CDR1 is MNHNS and CDR2 is SASEGT in the germline V gene. V lost 11 bases and J lost 2; bases outside the gene matches: 13. This CDR3 region has 15 residues. The CDR3 is CAGSPRGRDTDTQYF. CDR3 bases: TGTGCCGGTTCGCCGAGGGGGCGAGACACAGATACGCAGTATTTT.

V and J are TRBV7-2 and TRBJ1-2, with a weak D call TRBD1 (5 bases). The CDR3 is 13 amino acids. V was trimmed by 5 bases and J by 8 bases, leaving 15 bases between them. CDR1 is SGHTA and CDR2 is FQGNSA in the germline V gene. CDR3 DNA: TGTGCCAGCAGCCCAGGAGGGGTGGAGGGCTACACCTTC. Protein: CASSPGGVEGYTF.

The chain joins TRBV5-4 to TRBJ2-2, with 13 positions matching TRBD2. CDR1 and CDR2 (germline): SGHNT, YYREEE (reference sequence). The CDR3 is made up of 17 amino acids. The junction had 5 bases not matched to a gene; V was cut back by 3 bases and J by 3 bases. The CDR3 protein is CASSWGLAGTDTGELFF. CDR3 bases: TGTGCCAGCAGCTGGGGACTAGCGGGAACGGACACCGGGGAGCTGTTTTTT.

CDR3: CASSIGQGWTDTQYF. The CDR3 DNA follows: TGTGCCAGTAGTATAGGCCAAGGGTGGACAGATACGCAGTATTTT. The chain couples TRBV19 to TRBJ2-3; unclear D gene. With 1 base removed from V and 3 bases from J, the gap between germline ends came to 11 bases. The CDR3 runs to 15 residues. CDR1 and CDR2 (germline): LNHDA, SQIVND (reference sequence).

This clone was picked up a small number of times. The V gene is TRBV5-6, the J gene TRBJ2-7; 7 nucleotides match TRBD1. Germline loops: CDR1 SGHDT, CDR2 YYEEEE. After removal of 4 bases from V and 0 bases from J, the junction contained 13 bases not matched to a gene. CDR3 length equals 17 residues. This CDR3 is CASSHILTGTSSYEQYF. The CDR3 DNA reads TGTGCCAGCAGCCATATATTGACAGGGACAAGCTCCTACGAGCAGTACTTC.

CDR3 in amino acids: CAVSGRARDTQYF. The CDR3 DNA is TGTGCCGTTAGCGGGAGGGCCAGAGATACGCAGTATTTT. The chain has TRBV19 and TRBJ2-3; 11 bases map to TRBD2. The CDR3 runs to 13 residues. Germline V gives CDR1 LNHDA, CDR2 SQIVND (reference sequence). The V gene end was trimmed by 11 bases and the J gene end by 5 bases; junction bases not matched to a gene: 6.

This clone was seen just once. V usage is TRBV14 and J usage is TRBJ2-2; D is perhaps TRBD1 (6 bases). This CDR3 is 15 amino acids long. The V gene's germline CDR1 is SGHDN and CDR2 FVKESK. The V end was cut by 1 base, the J end by 4 bases, with 10 bases between. The CDR3 bases are TGTGCCAGCAGCCAAGGGGGGCCACGCACCGGGGAGCTGTTTTTT. Protein sequence: CASSQGGPRTGELFF.

V is TRBV20-1 and J is TRBJ1-1; D is unclear. CDR3 size: 11 residues. V was clipped by 3 bases and J by 7 bases, with 9 bases between them. Germline CDR1 and CDR2: DFQATT and SNEGSKA (reference sequence). The CDR3 protein is CSASGLDEAFF. The CDR3 bases are TGCAGTGCTAGTGGGCTGGATGAAGCTTTCTTT.

The gene calls are TRBV28 and TRBJ1-1; a possible D gene is TRBD1 (6 bases). The CDR3 is 15 amino acids. V was shortened by 6 bases and J by 0 bases, with 14 bases between the two germline ends. Germline assignment: CDR1 MDHEN and CDR2 SYDVKM. DNA for the CDR3: TGTGCCAGCAGAGCTGGTGGGACACTGAACACTGAAGCTTTCTTT. This gives the protein CASRAGGTLNTEAFF. The variable domain in full, completed from reference TRBV28 and TRBJ1-1, reads DVKVTQSSRYLVKRTGEKVFLECVQDMDHENMFWYRQDPGLGLRLIYFSYDVKMKEKGDIPEGYSVSREKKERFSLILESASTNQTSMYLCASRAGGTLNTEAFFGQGTRLTVV.

The genes are TRBV7-9 and TRBJ1-1, with TRBD1 as a possible D gene (5 bases). Germline CDR1 is SEHNR and CDR2 is FQNEAQ (reference sequence). Trimming left V 1 base short and J 11 bases short, with 14 bases between. The CDR3 contains 13 residues. CDR3 in amino acids: CASSLDTGRRAFF. In nucleotides, the CDR3 is TGTGCCAGCAGCTTAGATACGGGGCGGAGGGCTTTCTTT.

This chain's CDR3 is CASSRGLAVEETQYF. In nucleotides, the CDR3 is TGTGCCAGCAGCCGGGGACTAGCGGTAGAAGAGACCCAGTACTTC. The chain has TRBV5-6 and TRBJ2-5; 11 nucleotides match TRBD2. The germline V gene has CDR1 SGHDT and CDR2 YYEEEE. The CDR3 is 15 residues long. The junction had 5 bases not matched to a gene; V was cut back by 4 bases and J by 3 bases.

This clone was seen only once. The genes are TRBV5-1 and TRBJ1-2; TRBD1 might be the D (5 bases). Trimming cost V 0 bases and J 6 bases, with 12 bases left between them. The germline V gene has CDR1 SGHRS and CDR2 YFSETQ. The CDR3 is 14 amino acids. The CDR3 region is CASSLDGGANGYTF. In nucleotides, the CDR3 is TGCGCCAGCAGCTTGGATGGCGGGGCTAATGGCTACACCTTC.

The chain employs TRBV19 and TRBJ1-3; weak D call: TRBD1 (6 bases). CDR3 length: 13 residues. Germline V gene sequence: CDR1 LNHDA, CDR2 SQIVND (reference sequence). Trimming took 3 bases from V and 7 from J, leaving 10 bases between them. CDR3 DNA: TGTGCCAGTAGTATTATCCAGGGGAACACCATATATTTT. It yields the protein CASSIIQGNTIYF.

Remarks on this clone: Other DNA sequences of this sample code for an identical CDR3. V usage is TRBV28 and J usage is TRBJ1-3, with unresolved D. CDR3 length equals 15 residues. Trimming took 2 bases from V and 0 from J, leaving 8 bases between them. Per germline, CDR1 MDHEN and CDR2 SYDVKM. CDR3 coding DNA: TGTGCCAGCAGTTTAGGGCATCTCTCTGGAAACACCATATATTTT. As protein: CASSLGHLSGNTIYF.

The gene calls are TRBV5-4 and TRBJ2-5, with 9 positions matching TRBD2. Germline loops: CDR1 SGHNT, CDR2 YYREEE (reference sequence). The V gene end was trimmed by 0 bases and the J gene end by 4 bases; junction bases not matched to a gene: 10. CDR3 length: 17 amino acids. The DNA for the CDR3 is TGTGCCAGCAGCTTGGCAGGCGGGAGGGCCGTCGGAGAGACCCAGTACTTC. This gives the protein CASSLAGGRAVGETQYF.

V gene TRBV4-1 combines with J gene TRBJ2-2; D remains unclear. This CDR3 is 15 amino acids long. Trimming stripped 2 bases from V and 3 bases from J, with 10 bases between. From germline, CDR1 is MGHRA and CDR2 YSYEKL. Written as DNA, the CDR3 is TGCGCCAGCAGCCAATCAGACACTGACACCGGGGAGCTGTTTTTT. Protein product: CASSQSDTDTGELFF.

V is TRBV19 and J is TRBJ2-1, with TRBD2 matching over 7 bases. V was clipped by 5 bases and J by 0 bases; unmatched bases: 10. This CDR3 contains 17 residues. In germline, CDR1 is LNHDA, CDR2 SQIVND (reference sequence). The CDR3 region has the DNA TGTGCCAGTAGTTACAGCGGGGCTACTAGCTCCTACAATGAGCAGTTCTTC. Protein product: CASSYSGATSSYNEQFF.